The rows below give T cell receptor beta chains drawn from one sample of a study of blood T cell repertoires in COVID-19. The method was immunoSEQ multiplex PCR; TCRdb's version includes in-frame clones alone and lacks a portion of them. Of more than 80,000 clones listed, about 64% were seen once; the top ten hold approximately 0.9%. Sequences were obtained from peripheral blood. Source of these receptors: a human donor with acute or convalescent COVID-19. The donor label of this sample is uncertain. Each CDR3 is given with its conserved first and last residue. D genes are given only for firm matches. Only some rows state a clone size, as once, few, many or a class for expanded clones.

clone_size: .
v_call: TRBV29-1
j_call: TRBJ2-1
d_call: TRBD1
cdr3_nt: TGCAGCGTTGAAAGGGGGACAGCTAACAATGAGCAGTTCTTC
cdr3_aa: CSVERGTANNEQFF

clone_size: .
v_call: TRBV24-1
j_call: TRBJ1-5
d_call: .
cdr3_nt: TGTGCCACCAGTGATCGGGGGACCGGGGGCCAGCATTTT
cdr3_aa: CATSDRGTGGQHF

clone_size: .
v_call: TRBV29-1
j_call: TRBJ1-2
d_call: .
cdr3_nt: TGCAGCGTTCGTGAACAGACTACTGGGGGCTACACCTTC
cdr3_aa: CSVREQTTGGYTF

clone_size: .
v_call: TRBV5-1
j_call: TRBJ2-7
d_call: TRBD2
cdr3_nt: TGCGCCAGCAGACGCGGTGGAGGGACTAGCCTCGACGAGCAGTACTTC
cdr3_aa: CASRRGGGTSLDEQYF

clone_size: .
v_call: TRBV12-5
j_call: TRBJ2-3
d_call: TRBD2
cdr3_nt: TGTGCTAGTGGTTGGAGCGGGGGTGCAGATACGCAGTATTTT
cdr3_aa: CASGWSGGADTQYF

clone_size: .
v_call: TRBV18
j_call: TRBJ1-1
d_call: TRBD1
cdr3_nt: TGTGCCAGCTCACTCGGACAGGGTTCGTTGAGCACTGAAGCTTTCTTT
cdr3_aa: CASSLGQGSLSTEAFF

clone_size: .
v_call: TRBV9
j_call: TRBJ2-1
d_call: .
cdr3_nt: TGTGCCAGCAGCGCCACCGGGTCCCTTTTGAATGAGCAGTTCTTC
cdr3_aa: CASSATGSLLNEQFF

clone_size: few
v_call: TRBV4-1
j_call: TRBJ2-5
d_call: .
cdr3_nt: TGCGCCAGCAGCCAAGAGGCGGGGGCCCTCCAGTACTTC
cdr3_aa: CASSQEAGALQYF

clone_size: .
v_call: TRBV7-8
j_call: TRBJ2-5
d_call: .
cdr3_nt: TGTGCCAGCAGCTTAGAGGTCCAACAGCAGACCCAGTACTTC
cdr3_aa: CASSLEVQQQTQYF

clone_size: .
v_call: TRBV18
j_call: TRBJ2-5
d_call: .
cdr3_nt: TGTGCCAGCGGACAGTCCTTTTCTGGGGAGACCCAGTACTTC
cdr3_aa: CASGQSFSGETQYF

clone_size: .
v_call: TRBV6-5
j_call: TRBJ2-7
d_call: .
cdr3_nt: TGTGCCAGCAGTTACTCCGGGACATCGTACGAGCAGTACTTC
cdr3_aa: CASSYSGTSYEQYF

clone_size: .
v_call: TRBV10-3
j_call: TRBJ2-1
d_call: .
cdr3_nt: TGTGCCATCAGTGTGAAAGAGAACAATGAGCAGTTCTTC
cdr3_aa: CAISVKENNEQFF